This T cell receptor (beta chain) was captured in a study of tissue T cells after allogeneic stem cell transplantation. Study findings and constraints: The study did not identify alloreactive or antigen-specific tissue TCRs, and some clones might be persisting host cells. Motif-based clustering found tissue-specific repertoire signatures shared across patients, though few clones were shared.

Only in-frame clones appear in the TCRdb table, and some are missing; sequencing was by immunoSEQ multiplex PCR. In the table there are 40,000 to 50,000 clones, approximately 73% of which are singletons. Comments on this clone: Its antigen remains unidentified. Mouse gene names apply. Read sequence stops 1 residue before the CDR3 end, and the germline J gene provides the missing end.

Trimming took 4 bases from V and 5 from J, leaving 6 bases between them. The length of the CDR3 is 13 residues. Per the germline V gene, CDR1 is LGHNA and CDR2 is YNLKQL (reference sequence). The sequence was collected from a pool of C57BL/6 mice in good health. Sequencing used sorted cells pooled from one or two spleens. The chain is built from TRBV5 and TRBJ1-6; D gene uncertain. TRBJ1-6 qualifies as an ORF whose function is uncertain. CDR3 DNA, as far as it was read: TGTGCCAGCAGCCCCGACAATAATTCGCCCCTCTAC. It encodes CASSPDNNSPLY. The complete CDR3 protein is CASSPDNNSPLYF.